These T cell receptor beta chains were read from a single sample in a study of blood T cell repertoires in COVID-19. Data came from immunoSEQ multiplex PCR; TCRdb stores just in-frame clones and leaves some out. In the table there are around 70,000 clones, around nine tenths of which are singletons. Sequenced: peripheral blood. Receptor source: a man in his forties or fifties with acute or convalescent COVID-19. Both conserved end residues are part of each CDR3. The D gene is left open where the match is weak. Size tells how often a clone was seen (once, few, many) or the class of an expanded clone, and some rows leave it out.

cdr3_nt cdr3_aa d_call clone_size j_call v_call
TGCGCCAGCAGCTTTTATAGCAATCAGCCCCAGCATTTT CASSFYSNQPQHF NA few TRBJ1-5 TRBV5-1
TGTGCCAGCAGGAGGCAGACGAACACTGAAGCTTTCTTT CASRRQTNTEAFF NA NA TRBJ1-1 TRBV6-5
TGTGCCAGCAGTCGCCGACAACCCTCTGGAAACACCATATATTTT CASSRRQPSGNTIYF NA NA TRBJ1-3 TRBV6-2/TRBV6-3
TGTGCCAGCAGTGGAGGGGAGGTCACTGAAGCTTTCTTT CASSGGEVTEAFF NA once TRBJ1-1 TRBV25-1
TGTGCCACCAGTGAGGCTAGCGGGAGAAATGAGCAGTTCTTC CATSEASGRNEQFF TRBD2 NA TRBJ2-1 TRBV24-1
TGTGCCAGCAGCTTGGTACCGGGACAGGATATTTCACCCCAGCATTTT CASSLVPGQDISPQHF TRBD1 few TRBJ1-5 TRBV5-5
TGTGCCAGCAGCTGGCCCCTAGTGATGGAGGGGGGGCGGCATGAGCAGTTCTTC CASSWPLVMEGGRHEQFF NA NA TRBJ2-1 TRBV5-4
TGTGCCAGCAGCCAGGGCCAGGGGGCGGTCACTGAAGCTTTCTTT CASSQGQGAVTEAFF TRBD1 NA TRBJ1-1 TRBV3-1/TRBV3-2
TGTGCCAGCAGTCGCACTAGCGGGAGACAGGGGGTAATTGTGGATACGCAGTATTTT CASSRTSGRQGVIVDTQYF TRBD2 NA TRBJ2-3 TRBV6-2/TRBV6-3
TGTGCCAGCAGCCTCTTGCGGGGGGCGCGCAATGAGCAGTTCTTC CASSLLRGARNEQFF TRBD2 NA TRBJ2-1 TRBV7-8
TGTGCCAGCAGCTCCCCAGGGAAGGGAAACACCATATATTTT CASSSPGKGNTIYF NA NA TRBJ1-3 TRBV5-6
TGTGCCAGCAGCCTCCGACAGGGGGCTGGCACTGAAGCTTTCTTT CASSLRQGAGTEAFF TRBD1 NA TRBJ1-1 TRBV7-9
TGCGCCAGCAGCCCCACCCCGACTAGCGGGGGGGAGACCCAGTACTTC CASSPTPTSGGETQYF TRBD2 NA TRBJ2-5 TRBV5-1
TGCAGCCTTGCCCGGAGATCTAGCACAGATACGCAGTATTTT CSLARRSSTDTQYF NA NA TRBJ2-3 TRBV29-1
TGTGCCAGCTCACCGCAGAATGATGAGACCCAGTACTTC CASSPQNDETQYF NA NA TRBJ2-5 TRBV18
TGTGCCAGCAGGGGACAGGGTGTAGATACGCAGTATTTT CASRGQGVDTQYF TRBD1 NA TRBJ2-3 TRBV28
TGTGCCAGCAGTCGTGAAAAAAGGGACAGGAGTAACACTGAAGCTTTCTTT CASSREKRDRSNTEAFF TRBD1 NA TRBJ1-1 TRBV28
TGCGCCAGCAGCCATCGATCAGGACTAGCGGGAGTCGAGCAGTACTTC CASSHRSGLAGVEQYF TRBD2 once TRBJ2-7 TRBV5-1
TGTGCCAGCAGTTTTGGAGGGGTTCAGCCCCAGCATTTT CASSFGGVQPQHF NA NA TRBJ1-5 TRBV27
TGTGCCAGTAGTACCAGGGGGTATGGTAATGAGCAGTTCTTC CASSTRGYGNEQFF TRBD1 NA TRBJ2-1 TRBV19
TGTGCCAGCAGTGAATATCTGGGGGCCTCTGAAAAACTGTTTTTT CASSEYLGASEKLFF NA NA TRBJ1-4 TRBV6-1
TGTGCCAGCAGTGAAGCGACGGGTGGTGCTAACTATGGCTACACCTTC CASSEATGGANYGYTF NA NA TRBJ1-2 TRBV2
TGTGCCAGCAGCTTTTGGGGCCTGGGAGGACAGGCTAACTATGGCTACACCTTC CASSFWGLGGQANYGYTF TRBD1 NA TRBJ1-2 TRBV5-8
TGCGCCAGCAGCCGAAGCGGGAGCGCCGGGGAAGAGACCCAGTACTTC CASSRSGSAGEETQYF TRBD2 NA TRBJ2-5 TRBV5-1
TGTGCCAGCAGCTTACAGGGACAGAACACCGGGGAGCTGTTTTTT CASSLQGQNTGELFF NA NA TRBJ2-2 TRBV7-3
TGCAGCTCTGGGAGGGAGAACACTGAAGCTTTCTTT CSSGRENTEAFF NA NA TRBJ1-1 TRBV29-1
TGTGCCAGCAGCTTAGGACAGGGATATGCCTACAATGAGCAGTTCTTC CASSLGQGYAYNEQFF TRBD1 NA TRBJ2-1 TRBV11-2
TGCAGTGCTAGTAGCACTAAGAACACTGAAGCTTTCTTT CSASSTKNTEAFF NA NA TRBJ1-1 TRBV20-1
TGTGCCAGCAGCTCGCGGAGGTACACTGAAGCTTTCTTT CASSSRRYTEAFF NA NA TRBJ1-1 TRBV7-8
TGTGCCAGCAGCCAAAGTCAGGGTGCCTACGAGCAGTACTTC CASSQSQGAYEQYF NA NA TRBJ2-7 TRBV3-1/TRBV3-2
TGTGCCAGCAGTAAAGGACAGGGAAATCAGCCCCAGCATTTT CASSKGQGNQPQHF TRBD1 few TRBJ1-5 TRBV2
TGCACCGGCGGTGGGGGCCTTGGGGGTAGAAGCAATCAGCCCCAGCATTTT CTGGGGLGGRSNQPQHF NA NA TRBJ1-5 TRBV29-1
TGTGCCAGTACTCCGGGAATCGGCACCGGGGAGCTGTTTTTT CASTPGIGTGELFF NA NA TRBJ2-2 TRBV19
TGCGCCAGCAGCAAGGCGGCTGCTAACTATGGCTACACCTTC CASSKAAANYGYTF NA NA TRBJ1-2 TRBV5-1
TGTGCCATCAGTGAGTCAGGAAGGGGCCCCGGAAACACCATATATTTT CAISESGRGPGNTIYF NA NA TRBJ1-3 TRBV10-3
TGTGCCAGCAGTTTAGGGACAGATTATCAGGGGGAGCTGTTTTTT CASSLGTDYQGELFF TRBD1 NA TRBJ2-2 TRBV28
TGTGCCAGCAGCCCGTTCGGGGAGACCCAGTACTTC CASSPFGETQYF NA NA TRBJ2-5 TRBV7-8